These 7 T cell receptor beta chains share one sample of origin, sequenced in a study of neurological immune-mediated disorders. Each CDR3 protein gets one entry after TCRdb re-called the 5' RACE reads with MiXCR. Of 70,000 to 90,000 distinct CDR3 sequences listed, 5.8% are singletons. Time point: longitudinal time-point 2. Input material: PBMCs. The receptors stem from a woman aged 60-70 years with multiple sclerosis.

This clonotype occurred many times. This chain connects TRBV6-5 to TRBJ2-1; the match to TRBD2 covers 10 bases. This CDR3 is 16 amino acids long. The V segment lost 5 bases and the J segment 4 bases; nucleotides outside the gene matches: 8. Germline assignment: CDR1 MNHEY and CDR2 SVGAGI. CDR3 bases: TGTGCCAGCAGTCCGACTCGAGCGGGGGGGTACAATGAGCAGTTCTTC. Translating it yields CASSPTRAGGYNEQFF.

This clonotype was seen ten or more times. The chain is built from TRBV6-6 and TRBJ1-1; weak D call: TRBD1 (6 bases). This CDR3 is built from 16 residues. V lost 0 bases, J lost 4 bases, and 15 bases lay in between. Germline CDR1 MNHNY, CDR2 SVGAGI (reference sequence). The CDR3 DNA follows: TGTGCCAGCAGTTACTCACTAGGGGGGCTGGGCACTGAAGCTTTCTTT. It specifies CASSYSLGGLGTEAFF.

This clonotype was recorded at least ten times. The rearrangement joins TRBV6-2 or TRBV6-3 to TRBJ1-5; 11 bases match TRBD1. V dropped 4 bases and J dropped 8; count of bases not matched to a gene: 4. In germline, CDR1 is MNHEY, CDR2 SVGEGT. This CDR3 spans 14 amino acids. CDR3 residues: CASSWTGGGKPQHF. CDR3 bases: TGTGCCAGCAGTTGGACAGGGGGCGGGAAGCCCCAGCATTTT.

Many counts were recorded for this clonotype. J is TRBJ2-3 and V is TRBV12-3 or TRBV12-4, with 9 bases identical to TRBD2. The V gene end was trimmed by 1 base and the J gene end by 4 bases; junction bases not matched to a gene: 6. The CDR3 has 16 residues. The CDR3 is CASSLGAGGPADTQYF. CDR3 nucleotide sequence: TGTGCCAGCAGTTTAGGGGCGGGGGGGCCTGCAGATACGCAGTATTTT.

This clonotype came up many times. The rearrangement joins TRBV7-6 to TRBJ2-1; D assignment may be TRBD1 or TRBD2 (5 bases each). Germline CDR1 and CDR2: SGHVS and FNYEAQ. V lost 5 bases and J lost 5, with 16 bases in between. CDR3 size: 15 residues. CDR3 DNA sequence: TGTGCCAGCAGCCCCTCCCGGGGCCGAAACAATGAGCAGTTCTTC. This translates into CASSPSRGRNNEQFF.

The chain carries TRBV20-1 and TRBJ2-1; TRBD1 might be the D (6 bases). CDR1 is DFQATT and CDR2 is SNEGSKA in the germline V gene (reference sequence). The CDR3 consists of 17 residues. The CDR3 protein is CIADSPRDTYSYNEQFF. Written as DNA, the CDR3 is TGCATTGCAGACTCACCCCGGGACACGTACTCCTACAATGAGCAGTTCTTC.

There are many counts of this clonotype. The V and J genes are TRBV7-9 and TRBJ2-3; the match to TRBD1 covers 9 bases. The CDR3 has 15 amino acids. CDR1 and CDR2 from the germline V gene are SEHNR and FQNEAQ (reference sequence). Trimming took 1 base from V and 4 from J; bases not matched to a gene: 3. CDR3 bases: TGTGCCAGCAGCTTAGACGGGACAGGGTCAGATACGCAGTATTTT. Translation: CASSLDGTGSDTQYF.